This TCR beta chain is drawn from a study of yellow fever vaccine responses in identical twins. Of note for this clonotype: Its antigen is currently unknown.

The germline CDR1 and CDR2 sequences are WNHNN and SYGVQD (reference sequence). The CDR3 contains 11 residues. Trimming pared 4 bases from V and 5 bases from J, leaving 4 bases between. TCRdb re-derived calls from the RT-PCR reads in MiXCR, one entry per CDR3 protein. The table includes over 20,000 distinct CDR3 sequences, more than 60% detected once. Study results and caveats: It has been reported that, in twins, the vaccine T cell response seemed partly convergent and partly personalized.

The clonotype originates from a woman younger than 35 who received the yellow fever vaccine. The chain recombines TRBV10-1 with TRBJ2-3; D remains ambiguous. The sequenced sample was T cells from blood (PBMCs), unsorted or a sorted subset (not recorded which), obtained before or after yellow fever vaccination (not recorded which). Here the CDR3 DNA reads TGCGCCAGCAGTGCTCGAGATACGCAGTATTTT. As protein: CASSARDTQYF.